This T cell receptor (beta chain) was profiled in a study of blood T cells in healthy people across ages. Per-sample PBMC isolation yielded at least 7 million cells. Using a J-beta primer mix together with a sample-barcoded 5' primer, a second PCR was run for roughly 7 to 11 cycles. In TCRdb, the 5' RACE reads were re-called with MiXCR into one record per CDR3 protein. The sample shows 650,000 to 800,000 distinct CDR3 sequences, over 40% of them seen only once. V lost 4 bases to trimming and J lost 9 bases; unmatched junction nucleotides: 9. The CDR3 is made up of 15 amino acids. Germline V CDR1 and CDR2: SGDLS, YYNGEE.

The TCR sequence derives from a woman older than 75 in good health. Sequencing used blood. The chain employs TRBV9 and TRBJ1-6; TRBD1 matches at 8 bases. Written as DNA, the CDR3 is TGTGCCAGCAGCATAGAAGCGACAGGGGTTTCACCCCTCCACTTT. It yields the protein CASSIEATGVSPLHF.